A selection of T cell receptor beta chains follows, all from one sample in a study of T cells in Graves' hyperthyroidism and ophthalmopathy. Each CDR3 protein gets one entry after TCRdb re-called the multiplex PCR reads with MiXCR. The sample lists around 600,000 distinct CDR3 sequences, approximately 15% occurring once. Sequenced: blood. The receptors shown here come from a middle-aged woman with Graves' ophthalmopathy. Both conserved end residues are part of each CDR3. D genes are given only for firm matches. Clone size, where shown, is once, few, many, or a class for clones that have expanded.

cdr3_aa	cdr3_nt	d_call	clone_size	cdr3_length	v_call	j_call
CAWSGGGYGYTF	TGTGCCTGGAGTGGCGGGGGCTATGGCTACACCTTC	-	many	12	TRBV30	TRBJ1-2
CASSPRGNRGAADTQYF	TGTGCCAGCAGCCCCCGGGGAAACAGGGGAGCCGCAGATACGCAGTATTTT	TRBD1	many	17	TRBV2	TRBJ2-3
CSARAGKRGTGELFF	TGCAGTGCCAGAGCAGGGAAAAGGGGCACCGGGGAGCTGTTTTTT	-	-	15	TRBV20-1	TRBJ2-2
CAISERTDQPQHF	TGTGCCATCAGTGAGAGGACCGATCAGCCCCAGCATTTT	-	-	13	TRBV10-3	TRBJ1-5
CASSLGYNSPLHF	TGTGCCAGCAGTTTGGGTTATAATTCACCCCTCCACTTT	-	many	13	TRBV6-1	TRBJ1-6
CASRPGLAGGHTGELFF	TGTGCCAGCAGGCCGGGACTAGCGGGCGGACACACCGGGGAGCTGTTTTTT	TRBD2	many	17	TRBV12-3/TRBV12-4	TRBJ2-2
CASSLNGATEAFF	TGTGCCAGCAGCTTAAATGGAGCCACTGAAGCTTTCTTT	-	-	13	TRBV7-3	TRBJ1-1
CASSIGTAKNTEAFF	TGCGCCAGCAGCATCGGGACAGCCAAGAACACTGAAGCTTTCTTT	TRBD1	-	15	TRBV5-1	TRBJ1-1
CASSGSGPLRGDQYF	TGTGCCAGCAGCGGCTCAGGGCCTCTAAGGGGGGACCAGTACTTC	-	-	15	TRBV7-8	TRBJ2-5
CASSLGGIQSYEQYF	TGTGCCAGCAGTCTGGGAGGGATCCAGAGCTACGAGCAGTACTTC	TRBD2	few	15	TRBV7-2	TRBJ2-7
CASPTRLAGTGELFF	TGTGCCAGCCCCACAAGACTAGCGGGTACCGGGGAGCTGTTTTTT	TRBD2	-	15	TRBV7-9	TRBJ2-2
CASSILLGAGYGYTF	TGTGCCAGCAGTATTTTGTTGGGGGCAGGCTATGGCTACACCTTC	-	many	15	TRBV12-3/TRBV12-4	TRBJ1-2
CASRLSGNTIYF	TGTGCCAGCAGGCTCTCTGGAAACACCATATATTTT	-	-	12	TRBV6-1	TRBJ1-3
CSASGRGTGNTIYF	TGCAGTGCTAGTGGCAGGGGCACTGGAAACACCATATATTTT	-	once	14	TRBV20-1	TRBJ1-3
CASSLVALKLAGGSLAKNIQYF	TGCGCCAGCAGCTTGGTGGCCCTAAAACTAGCGGGAGGCTCCCTAGCCAAAAACATTCAGTACTTC	TRBD2	-	22	TRBV5-1	TRBJ2-4